This T cell receptor beta chain derives from a study of graft-versus-host responses after intestinal transplantation. Overall study: All recipients were transplanted with multivisceral, liver-intestinal, or isolated intestinal grafts. Tacrolimus plus steroids were given to all recipients for two to three years, preceded by anti-thymocyte globulin induction.

Trimming at V came to 2 bases and at J to 5 bases, leaving 3 bases not matched to a gene. There are 14 residues in the CDR3. Per the germline V gene, CDR1 is SGHTA and CDR2 is FQGTGA. Study-wide findings and caveats: Levels of circulating GvH clones at their peak were associated with early post-transplant HvG declines. Some patients had graft-donor T cell macrochimerism, and their allografts showed high graft-versus-host to host-versus-graft clonal ratios.

Here immunoSEQ multiplex PCR was the method, and the copy in TCRdb shows in-frame clones only, minus some. In the table there are 15,000 to 20,000 clones, approximately 80% of which are singletons. This clone occurred a few times. No antigen is known for it. The sample has other DNA sequences that encode this CDR3 too. Intraepithelial and lamina propria lymphocytes were released after the graft tissue was processed. This material consisted of ileum tissue, taken about 14 weeks after intestinal transplant. The chain uses TRBV7-3 and TRBJ2-3; 8 positions match TRBD2. This TCR derives from a human patient who received an intestinal transplant, so some T cells may come from the graft donor. The DNA for the CDR3 is TGTGCCAGCAGCTTAGCGGGAGGAATAGATACGCAGTATTTT. Its translation is CASSLAGGIDTQYF. The full variable domain, with the rest looked up from reference TRBV7-3 and TRBJ2-3, is GAGVSQTPSNKVTEKGKYVELRCDPISGHTALYWYRQSLGQGPEFLIYFQGTGAADDSGLPNDRFFAVRPEGSVSTLKIQRTERGDSAVYLCASSLAGGIDTQYFGPGTRLTVL.